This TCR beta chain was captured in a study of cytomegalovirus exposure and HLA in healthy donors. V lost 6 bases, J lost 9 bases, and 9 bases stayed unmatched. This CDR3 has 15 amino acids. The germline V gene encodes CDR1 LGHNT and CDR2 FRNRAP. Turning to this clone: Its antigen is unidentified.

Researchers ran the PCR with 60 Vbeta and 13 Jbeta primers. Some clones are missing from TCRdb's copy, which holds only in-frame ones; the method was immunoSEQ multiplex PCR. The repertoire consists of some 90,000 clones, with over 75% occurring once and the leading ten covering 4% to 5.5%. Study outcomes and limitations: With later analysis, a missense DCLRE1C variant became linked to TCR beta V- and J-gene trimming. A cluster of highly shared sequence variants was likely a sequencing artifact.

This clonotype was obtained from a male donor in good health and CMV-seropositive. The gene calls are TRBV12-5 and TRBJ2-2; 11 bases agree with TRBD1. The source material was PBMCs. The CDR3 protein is CASGPGTGGIRELFF. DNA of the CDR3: TGTGCTAGTGGGCCCGGGACAGGGGGAATCCGGGAGCTGTTTTTT.